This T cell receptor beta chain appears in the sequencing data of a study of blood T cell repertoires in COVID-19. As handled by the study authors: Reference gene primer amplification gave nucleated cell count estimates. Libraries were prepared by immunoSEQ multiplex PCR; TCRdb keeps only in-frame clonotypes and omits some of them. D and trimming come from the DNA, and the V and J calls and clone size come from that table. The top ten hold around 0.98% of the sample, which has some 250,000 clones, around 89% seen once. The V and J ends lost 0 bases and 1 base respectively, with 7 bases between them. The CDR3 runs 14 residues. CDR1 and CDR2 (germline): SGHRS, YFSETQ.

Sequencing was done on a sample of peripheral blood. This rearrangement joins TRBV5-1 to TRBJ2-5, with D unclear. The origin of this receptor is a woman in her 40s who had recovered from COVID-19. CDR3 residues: CASSLGASQETQYF. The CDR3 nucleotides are TGCGCCAGCAGCTTGGGTGCGTCCCAAGAGACCCAGTACTTC.